These T cell receptor beta chains were read from a single sample in a study of CD8+ T cells in alopecia areata. Some clones are missing from TCRdb's copy, which holds only in-frame ones; the method was immunoSEQ multiplex PCR. In the table there are more than 110,000 clones, around 60% of which are singletons. The sample was CD4+ T cells sorted from blood, taken at week 0. The receptors here all came from a human donor with alopecia areata. Both conserved end residues are trimmed from each CDR3. The order of the fields is V gene, D gene, J gene, CDR3 protein. A D gene is named only where the DNA matches it firmly.

>TRBV7-9|.|TRBJ1-1
ASSINTEAF
>TRBV13|.|TRBJ1-2
ASSLATARFYGYT
>TRBV30|.|TRBJ1-2
AWSVLIRDGYGYT
>TRBV5-4|TRBD2|TRBJ2-7
ASSPDGGGAHEQY
>TRBV27|.|TRBJ1-1
ASSLRTEAF
>TRBV19|.|TRBJ1-5
ASSIDRIRNQPQH
>TRBV7-9|TRBD2|TRBJ2-3
ASSHGAGGTSGKDTQY
>TRBV5-4|.|TRBJ2-7
ASSLGGTLSYEQY
>TRBV30|.|TRBJ1-1
AWGLMNTEAF
>TRBV15|TRBD1|TRBJ2-7
ATSRDDRADEQY
>TRBV4-2|.|TRBJ2-1
ASSQGPGPNQF
>TRBV7-2|TRBD2|TRBJ2-1
ASSLTRASGGGGNEQF
>TRBV19|.|TRBJ1-5
ASSIPLPGI
>TRBV30|.|TRBJ2-5
AWSVVPETQY
>TRBV7-6|.|TRBJ1-5
ASSPFGRSSNQPQH
>TRBV7-3|.|TRBJ2-1
ASSFQGTDYNEQF
>TRBV13|TRBD2|TRBJ2-1
ASSFRVGLAGNEQF
>TRBV30|.|TRBJ1-5
AWTADDKGQPQH
>TRBV29-1|TRBD1|TRBJ1-2
SVDRGPYYGYT
>TRBV5-1|TRBD1|TRBJ2-5
ASSLGQGYETQY
>TRBV5-1|TRBD1|TRBJ1-6
ASRKPDRGGSPLH
>TRBV7-2|.|TRBJ1-6
ASSLVGFTEHSPLH
>TRBV30|TRBD2|TRBJ2-2
AWGPHFGGANTGELF
>TRBV30|.|TRBJ2-7
AWSPDSLGQY
>TRBV2|.|TRBJ1-3
ASTTGQSGNTIY
>TRBV18|.|TRBJ2-7
ASSPPSRVSYEQY
>TRBV29-1|.|TRBJ1-2
SVEEAGPNYGYT
>TRBV30|.|TRBJ1-2
AWTTESNYGYT
>TRBV29-1|.|TRBJ1-1
SVERWGTEAF
>TRBV6-5|.|TRBJ2-7
GTPRLVDSDEQY
>TRBV7-2|.|TRBJ2-5
ASSLWSLGSTQETQY
>TRBV27|.|TRBJ2-6
ASTLLPVSGANVLT
>TRBV25-1|.|TRBJ2-7
ASSISGYEQY
>TRBV7-8|.|TRBJ2-7
ASSTRTETYEQY
>TRBV18|.|TRBJ1-1
ASSPPNGGSEAF
>TRBV4-3|.|TRBJ2-2
ASSHPTGRNTGELF
>TRBV10-3|.|TRBJ1-1
AISESVGRARAF
>TRBV10-3|.|TRBJ1-5
AISEGGGQPQH
>TRBV4-1|TRBD1|TRBJ2-5
ASSQDPGGLETQY
>TRBV9|TRBD2|TRBJ2-3
ASSARTSGGTDTQY
>TRBV23-1|.|TRBJ2-5
ASIKYQETQY
>TRBV5-1|TRBD2|TRBJ2-1
ASSSTLTSSQF
>TRBV29-1|TRBD1|TRBJ1-2
SVRTGDGYT
>TRBV5-4|.|TRBJ2-2
ASSLAGRVTGELF
>TRBV4-1|.|TRBJ2-4
ASSQGTSFIAKNIQY
>TRBV25-1|.|TRBJ1-2
ASSDPPDGGYT
>TRBV9|.|TRBJ2-7
ASSVGQVPGEQY
>TRBV5-1|.|TRBJ2-1
ASSLGGGLYNEQF
>TRBV14|.|TRBJ2-1
ASSQRRGSTGEQF
>TRBV10-3|.|TRBJ1-1
AISMVLGDTEAF
>TRBV7-8|.|TRBJ2-1
ASSFRQKEGNEQF
>TRBV11-1|TRBD1|TRBJ2-7
ASSQLVDRGEQY
>TRBV4-3|.|TRBJ1-2
ASSQDMGNYGYT